The TCR beta chain described here comes from a study of vaccination and CD4 T cells after COVID-19. Remarks on this clonotype: As yet, its antigen is unknown.

Described treatment: approximately nine-day PBMC culture with coronavirus spike peptide pools or control peptides (ViraFEST assay). Expanded clonotypes were found by TCR sequencing after peptide-pool stimulation (ViraFEST). CDR3 length equals 14 residues. V gave up 8 bases and J gave up 2 bases, with 10 bases separating them. The germline V gene has CDR1 MDHEN and CDR2 SYDVKM. Researchers used the Oncomine TCR Beta short-read assay to sequence DNA from cultured CD4+ T cells. From the PCR reads, TCRdb called clonotypes with MiXCR, one entry per CDR3 protein. The data hold about 17,000 distinct CDR3 sequences, with roughly 31% observed a single time.

The sequence derives from a human donor with COVID-19. The material sequenced was cultured CD4+ T cells from blood. The rearrangement joins TRBV28 to TRBJ1-6; D is unclear. The CDR3 loop reads CASWSNTYNSPLHF. The CDR3 coding sequence is TGTGCCAGCTGGTCGAACACCTATAATTCACCCCTCCACTTT.